Listed below are T cell receptor beta chains from one sample, sequenced in a study of blood T cells in healthy people across ages. TCRdb re-analysed the 5' RACE reads in MiXCR, keeping a single row per CDR3 protein. The repertoire consists of hundreds of thousands of distinct CDR3 sequences, with around 54% occurring once and the leading ten covering 30% to 40%. Sequenced input: blood. Source of these receptors: a man aged 55 to 69 in good health. Each CDR3 is given with its conserved first and last residue. The order of the fields is D gene, V gene, J gene, clone size, CDR3 protein, CDR3 DNA. The D gene is left open where the match is weak. Rows may omit the clone size; those that give it use once, few, many or a size class.

>TRBD1|TRBV4-3|TRBJ1-2|NA
CASSLSRPGQGRGGYTF
TGCGCCAGCAGCTTGTCTCGCCCGGGACAGGGAAGGGGTGGCTACACCTTC
>NA|TRBV27|TRBJ2-7|NA
CASSHRARSYEQYF
TGTGCCAGCAGTCACAGGGCCCGCTCCTACGAGCAGTACTTC
>NA|TRBV9|TRBJ2-3|NA
CASSTGTGNTQYF
TGTGCCAGCAGCACCGGGACTGGAAATACGCAGTATTTT
>NA|TRBV5-5|TRBJ1-2|NA
CASSLANGGDYTF
TGTGCCAGCAGCTTGGCGAATGGGGGGGACTACACCTTC
>NA|TRBV7-8|TRBJ2-3|few
CASSFGGGPADTQYF
TGTGCCAGCAGCTTTGGGGGGGGGCCAGCAGATACGCAGTATTTT
>TRBD1|TRBV20-1|TRBJ1-4|NA
CSARDRIGTGHGELFF
TGCAGTGCTAGAGACCGAATAGGGACAGGGCACGGCGAACTGTTTTTT
>NA|TRBV7-8|TRBJ2-1|NA
CVSSLALDRLCEQFF
TGTGTCAGCAGCTTAGCGCTAGACAGGTTGTGCGAGCAGTTCTTC
>TRBD1|TRBV7-9|TRBJ2-5|few
CASSPEPGQGAREQYF
TGTGCCAGCAGCCCTGAACCGGGACAGGGGGCAAGGGAGCAGTACTTC
>TRBD2|TRBV7-2|TRBJ2-1|NA
CASSRPAGGPGEQFF
TGTGCCAGCAGCCGGCCAGCGGGGGGGCCGGGTGAGCAGTTCTTC
>TRBD1|TRBV5-6|TRBJ2-5|NA
CASSFPGQDQETQYF
TGTGCCAGCAGCTTCCCGGGACAGGACCAAGAGACCCAGTACTTC
>TRBD1|TRBV20-1|TRBJ1-1|NA
CSARAHRGTEAFF
TGCAGTGCTAGGGCGCACAGGGGCACTGAAGCTTTCTTT
>NA|TRBV29-1|TRBJ1-2|NA
CSVEGDGYTF
TGCAGCGTTGAAGGGGATGGCTACACCTTC
>NA|TRBV10-3|TRBJ2-5|NA
CAISPGRQETQYF
TGTGCCATCAGCCCCGGACGCCAAGAGACCCAGTACTTC
>TRBD2|TRBV7-2|TRBJ2-7|NA
CASSLTSSSSSGSYEQYF
TGTGCCAGCAGCTTAACTTCTTCCTCGTCTAGCGGATCCTACGAGCAGTACTTC
>NA|TRBV7-8|TRBJ1-4|many
CASSSGGGWLNEKLFF
TGTGCCAGCAGCTCCGGGGGAGGGTGGCTCAATGAAAAACTGTTTTTT
>TRBD1|TRBV2|TRBJ2-1|NA
CASSETGQYNEQFF
TGTGCCAGCAGTGAAACGGGACAGTACAATGAGCAGTTCTTC
>NA|TRBV12-3/TRBV12-4|TRBJ1-1|NA
CASSVLGDTEAFF
TGTGCCAGCAGTGTATTAGGGGACACTGAAGCTTTCTTT
>TRBD1|TRBV2|TRBJ1-6|NA
CASSVGQGDNSPLHF
TGTGCCAGCAGTGTCGGACAGGGGGACAATTCACCCCTCCACTTT
>NA|TRBV7-8|TRBJ2-7|NA
CASSLGAGPFYEQYF
TGTGCCAGCAGCTTAGGAGCAGGCCCGTTCTACGAGCAGTACTTC
>TRBD2|TRBV10-3|TRBJ2-5|NA
CAISDGGGVQETQYF
TGTGCCATCAGTGATGGCGGGGGGGTCCAAGAGACCCAGTACTTC
>NA|TRBV29-1|TRBJ2-3|many
CSVGADRVDTQYF
TGCAGCGTTGGGGCCGATCGGGTAGATACGCAGTATTTT
>TRBD1|TRBV10-3|TRBJ1-6|few
CAISADREVNSPLHF
TGTGCCATCAGTGCGGACAGGGAAGTTAATTCACCCCTCCACTTT
>NA|TRBV20-1|TRBJ2-7|NA
CSARHSWGRFEQYF
TGCAGTGCTAGACATAGCTGGGGGCGCTTCGAGCAGTACTTC
>NA|TRBV24-1|TRBJ2-3|NA
CATSDTRGTDTQYF
TGTGCCACCAGTGATACGCGAGGCACAGATACGCAGTATTTT
>TRBD2|TRBV12-3/TRBV12-4|TRBJ2-5|NA
CASSFGRGEETQYF
TGTGCCAGCAGTTTTGGGCGGGGGGAAGAGACCCAGTACTTC
>NA|TRBV15|TRBJ2-1|few
CATSSGGGSYNEQFF
TGTGCCACCAGCTCTGGAGGGGGCTCCTACAATGAGCAGTTCTTC
>NA|TRBV12-3/TRBV12-4|TRBJ2-3|few
CASKQGPDTQYF
TGTGCCAGCAAACAGGGCCCAGATACGCAGTATTTT
>TRBD1|TRBV29-1|TRBJ1-2|NA
CSVNRGSNYGYTF
TGCAGCGTAAACAGGGGATCTAACTATGGCTACACCTTC
>NA|TRBV20-1|TRBJ2-5|NA
CSAKFEETQYF
TGCAGTGCTAAATTTGAGGAGACCCAGTACTTC
>NA|TRBV29-1|TRBJ2-1|NA
CSVVEEQFF
TGCAGCGTTGTAGAGGAGCAGTTCTTC
>NA|TRBV12-3/TRBV12-4|TRBJ2-3|few
CASRGTRDTDTQYF
TGTGCCAGCAGGGGGACACGCGACACAGATACGCAGTATTTT
>NA|TRBV28|TRBJ2-1|NA
CASSFQGARYNEQFF
TGTGCCAGCAGTTTTCAGGGCGCTAGGTACAATGAGCAGTTCTTC
>NA|TRBV6-2/TRBV6-3|TRBJ1-1|NA
CASSYQGGTEAFF
TGTGCCAGCAGTTACCAAGGGGGGACTGAAGCTTTCTTT
>TRBD1|TRBV7-6|TRBJ2-6|few
CASSSQGAGANVLTF
TGTGCCAGCAGCTCACAGGGGGCTGGGGCCAACGTCCTGACTTTC
>TRBD1|TRBV7-2|TRBJ1-6|NA
CASSLETGSSSPLHF
TGTGCCAGCAGCTTAGAGACAGGGTCGAGTTCACCCCTCCACTTT
>NA|TRBV29-1|TRBJ2-7|once
CSVTFGGRAGEQYF
TGCAGCGTTACGTTCGGGGGGCGAGCTGGTGAGCAGTACTTC
>NA|TRBV29-1|TRBJ1-1|NA
CSVVGTGNTEAFF
TGCAGCGTTGTAGGGACGGGGAACACTGAAGCTTTCTTT
>TRBD2|TRBV20-1|TRBJ2-4|NA
CSARETSGGKNIQYF
TGCAGTGCTAGGGAAACTAGCGGGGGAAAAAACATTCAGTACTTC
>TRBD2|TRBV5-1|TRBJ2-5|few
CASSFGRAGEETQYF
TGCGCCAGCAGCTTCGGACGAGCGGGGGAAGAGACCCAGTACTTC
>TRBD1|TRBV5-1|TRBJ2-5|NA
CASSLWDRVQETQYF
TGCGCCAGCAGCTTGTGGGACAGAGTCCAAGAGACCCAGTACTTC
>NA|TRBV5-1|TRBJ2-1|NA
CASSEPEGEQFF
TGCGCCAGCAGCGAGCCAGAGGGTGAGCAGTTCTTC
>NA|TRBV19|TRBJ2-5|NA
CASSSPGHTRETQYF
TGTGCCAGTAGTAGCCCCGGACATACCAGGGAGACCCAGTACTTC
>TRBD1|TRBV29-1|TRBJ1-1|NA
CRGGQGETEAFF
TGCCGCGGAGGACAGGGAGAAACTGAAGCTTTCTTT
>NA|TRBV15|TRBJ2-1|NA
CATSREAGTKYNEQFF
TGTGCCACCAGCAGAGAGGCGGGTACCAAATACAATGAGCAGTTCTTC
>TRBD2|TRBV28|TRBJ2-6|NA
CASRPGGSSGANVLTF
TGTGCCAGCAGGCCCGGGGGGAGCTCTGGGGCCAACGTCCTGACTTTC
>NA|TRBV6-1|TRBJ2-5|NA
CAGIPGGALGQETQYF
TGTGCCGGAATTCCTGGGGGGGCCTTGGGGCAAGAGACCCAGTACTTC
>NA|TRBV10-1|TRBJ2-1|few
CASSEYRQTPYNEQFF
TGCGCCAGCAGTGAGTATAGGCAAACCCCCTACAATGAGCAGTTCTTC
>TRBD1|TRBV5-1|TRBJ2-1|NA
CASSPWTGQGSNEQFF
TGCGCCAGCAGCCCCTGGACAGGGCAAGGGAGCAATGAGCAGTTCTTC
>TRBD2|TRBV6-1|TRBJ2-5|NA
CATFYSGGTQYF
TGTGCCACCTTCTATAGCGGGGGAACCCAGTACTTC
>NA|TRBV27|TRBJ2-5|NA
CASSPADRKETQYF
TGTGCCAGCAGTCCCGCCGACAGAAAAGAGACCCAGTACTTC
>NA|TRBV4-2|TRBJ2-5|once
CASSSKPQGGQETQYF
TGTGCCAGCAGCTCTAAGCCGCAGGGCGGCCAAGAGACCCAGTACTTC
>NA|TRBV20-1|TRBJ2-5|few
CSALQRLQETQYF
TGCAGTGCCCTACAGCGCCTTCAGGAGACCCAGTACTTC
>TRBD1|TRBV3-1|TRBJ2-5|NA
CASSHRDRGQETQYF
TGTGCCAGCAGCCACCGGGACAGGGGGCAAGAGACCCAGTACTTC